This T cell receptor (beta chain) was identified in a study of Ad26.COV2.S vaccination and SARS-CoV-2 variants. Whole-study context: Donor joined the COV1001 Ad26.COV2.S trial arm. Dosing was one shot or two shots 56 days apart. Notes on the study in general: Measurement of non-spike TCR breadth gave similar results in vaccine and placebo recipients.

As concerns this clone: What it binds is unknown.

Treatment denoted: 19 received Ad26.COV2.S at low or high dose, single or two shots; several received placebo; per-sample allocation not given. On day 63 after the first injection, vaccine and placebo recipients gave samples. Assay used: immunoSEQ multiplex PCR; TCRdb lists only in-frame clones, some missing. The sample has approximately 410,000 clones; about 90% are singletons. Germline lookup yields CDR1 SGHVS and CDR2 FNYEAQ. This CDR3 region has 15 residues. The trim removed 7 bases at V and 5 bases at J, leaving 11 bases unmatched. The sequence was obtained from a person between 18 and 65 years old who received the Ad26.COV2.S COVID-19 vaccine or a placebo. The chain employs TRBV7-6 and TRBJ2-1; 7 bases agree with TRBD2. Sequencing was performed on peripheral blood, taken in a trial of Ad26.COV2.S vaccine versus placebo. This chain's CDR3 is CASTNARGGDNEQFF. Written as DNA, the CDR3 is TGTGCCAGCACCAACGCGCGCGGGGGAGACAATGAGCAGTTCTTC.